Shown below are 14 T cell receptor beta chains from a single sample sequenced in a study of T cells after yellow fever vaccination. TCRdb ran MiXCR on the 5' RACE reads and lists one entry per CDR3 protein. The top ten hold approximately 15% of the sample, which has a few hundred thousand distinct CDR3 sequences, 17% seen once. The sequences come from PBMCs, collected 4 to 6 days after the first yellow fever vaccination. These receptor sequences come from a young man who received the YFV17D yellow fever vaccine.

This rearrangement joins TRBV6-2 or TRBV6-3 to TRBJ2-7; no firm D call. V dropped 4 bases and J dropped 3 bases, with 13 bases sitting between them. The CDR3 is 14 amino acids. CDR1 and CDR2 from the germline V gene are MNHEY and SVGEGT. CDR3 loop: CASSSQIGHYEQYF. The CDR3 DNA reads as TGTGCCAGCAGTTCCCAGATAGGCCACTACGAGCAGTACTTC.

The chain recombines TRBV24-1 with TRBJ2-6; tentative D call: TRBD1 (6 bases). There are 17 residues in the CDR3. Trimming cost V 3 bases and J 0 bases, with 11 bases left between them. The germline CDR1 and CDR2 sequences are KGHDR and SFDVKD. The CDR3 spells CATSDGGSYSGANVLTF. In nucleotides, the CDR3 is TGTGCCACCAGTGATGGGGGCAGCTACTCTGGGGCCAACGTCCTGACTTTC.

This clonotype was counted a few times. CDR3 bases: TGTGCCAGCAGTAGCGCCGGGACAGGCGATGGCTACACCTTC. This codes for CASSSAGTGDGYTF. V gene TRBV27 combines with J gene TRBJ1-2, with TRBD1 matching over 8 bases. Germline assignment: CDR1 MNHEY and CDR2 SMNVEV (reference sequence). This CDR3 has 14 amino acids. V shed 5 bases and J 6 bases; nucleotides not matched to a gene: 8.

The rearrangement links TRBV7-8 to TRBJ2-7; D call uncertain. V was pared by 2 bases and J by 4 bases, with 9 bases between. CDR3 length: 13 residues. From germline, CDR1 is SGHVS and CDR2 FQNEAQ. The DNA for the CDR3 is TGTGCCAGCAGCTTACATACCCGATACGAGCAGTACGTC. Residues: CASSLHTRYEQYV.

This clonotype was detected a few times. J is TRBJ2-7 and V is TRBV2, with TRBD1 identical over 9 bases. V was clipped by 4 bases and J by 5 bases; unmatched bases: 6. This CDR3 comprises 14 residues. Germline loops: CDR1 SNHLY, CDR2 FYNNEI. CDR3 sequence: CASSGLTGGDEQYV. The CDR3 bases are TGTGCCAGCAGTGGGTTAACAGGGGGCGACGAGCAGTACGTC.

In DNA, the CDR3 is TGTGCCAGCAGCTCGAGGGCACAGACCCAGTACTTC. Residues: CASSSRAQTQYF. The chain carries TRBV7-6 and TRBJ2-5; weak D call: TRBD2 (5 bases). Trimming took 4 bases from V and 6 from J, leaving 9 bases between them. The CDR3 loop spans 12 amino acids. Germline assignment: CDR1 SGHVS and CDR2 FNYEAQ.

Ten or more counts support this clonotype. The chain has TRBV29-1 and TRBJ2-4; the D gene is possibly TRBD1 (6 bases). The V end was cut by 7 bases, the J end by 5 bases, with 12 bases between. CDR1 and CDR2 (germline): SQVTM, ANQGSEA. The length of the CDR3 is 12 residues. CDR3 region: CSGRTDQNIQYF. CDR3 coding DNA: TGCAGCGGGAGGACAGACCAAAACATTCAGTACTTC.

The table lists this clonotype with a count of one. This chain uses TRBV6-1 with TRBJ1-5; a weak D match, TRBD1 (5 bases). The germline V gene has CDR1 MNHNS and CDR2 SASEGT. The CDR3 has 15 residues. With 1 base removed from V and 2 bases from J, the gap between germline ends came to 9 bases. The CDR3 coding sequence is TGTGCCAGCAGTGAAGAACCGGGACGCAATCAGCCCCAGCATTTT. Residues: CASSEEPGRNQPQHF.

This rearrangement joins TRBV7-8 to TRBJ2-5, with a weak D call TRBD2 (6 bases). Germline V gives CDR1 SGHVS, CDR2 FQNEAQ. The CDR3 has 14 amino acids. Trimming left V 4 bases short and J 5 bases short, with 14 bases between. The chain's CDR3 is CASSSEGREETQYF. As DNA, the CDR3 is TGTGCCAGCAGCTCAGAGGGTCGGGAGGAGACCCAGTACTTC.

This clonotype came up a few times. This chain joins TRBV20-1 and TRBJ2-3; TRBD2 matches at 7 bases. Trimming removed 5 bases from V and 1 base from J; junction bases left unmatched: 6. The CDR3 covers 14 residues. CDR1 and CDR2 from the germline V gene are DFQATT and SNEGSKA (reference sequence). The CDR3 protein is CSASTSFGTDTQYF. The DNA of the CDR3 is TGCAGTGCTTCGACTAGCTTCGGCACAGATACGCAGTATTTT.

This clonotype was seen more than once but under ten times. The chain uses TRBV10-3 and TRBJ1-4, with TRBD1 matching 10 bases. Germline trimming cut 10 bases from V and 0 bases from J; bases unmatched to any gene: 2. The CDR3 extends over 14 amino acids. Germline V gene data show CDR1 as ENHRY and CDR2 as SYGVKD. CDR3 amino acids: CASGQGATNEKLFF. The CDR3 DNA follows: TGTGCCAGCGGACAGGGGGCAACTAATGAAAAACTGTTTTTT.

This chain connects TRBV20-1 to TRBJ1-1; a weak D match, TRBD1 (5 bases). The germline gives CDR1 DFQATT, CDR2 SNEGSKA (reference sequence). V lost 6 bases and J 10 bases, leaving 18 bases between the germline ends. The CDR3 spans 12 residues. The CDR3 is CSAPGDGGRAFF. CDR3 DNA: TGCAGTGCCCCGGGGGATGGGGGGAGAGCTTTCTTT.

Of note for this clonotype: A much larger clone differs by one base, so this may be a read error. This chain joins TRBV12-3 or TRBV12-4 and TRBJ2-1, with 13 bases aligning to TRBD2. This CDR3 is built from 15 residues. The trim removed 5 bases at V and 6 bases at J, leaving 4 bases unmatched. The CDR3 bases are TGTGCCAGCAGTCCCCGGACTAGCGGGAGCAATGAGCAGTTCTTC. Protein sequence: CASSPRTSGSNEQFF.

This clonotype has only a few counts. This sequence joins TRBV12-3 or TRBV12-4 and TRBJ2-2; the D gene could be TRBD1 or TRBD2 (5 bases each). CDR3 length: 19 residues. The V end lost 2 bases, the J end lost 2 bases, and 21 bases lay between the germline ends. The CDR3 loop is CASSLTLTLGTVNTGELFF. The CDR3 nucleotides read TGTGCCAGCAGTTTAACTCTGACCTTGGGGACGGTTAACACCGGGGAGCTGTTTTTT.